Many counts were recorded for the clone carrying this TCR beta chain. The antigen remains undetermined. The CDR3 runs to 16 residues. Trimming removed 1 base at V and 7 bases at J, with 18 bases between. Germline values: CDR1 SGHRS, CDR2 YFSETQ. This sample is drawn from a study of prognosis after radiotherapy for stage I lung cancer. Study-level information: SBRT was given in 3 to 5 fractions at a biologically effective dose of at least 100 Gy as radiotherapy.

Researchers used two-round multiplex PCR to amplify TCR beta CDR3 starting from genomic DNA. First-round PCR used primers specific to each TRBV and TRBJ gene. TCRdb ran MiXCR on the multiplex PCR reads and lists one entry per CDR3 protein. This table has 31,000 or so distinct CDR3 sequences, around half appearing once. Study-level findings and limits: Tumor-specific status of the expanded TCR clones was not determined in the analysis.

The sequencing here drew on PBMCs, taken before or after stereotactic body radiation therapy (not recorded which). The chain couples TRBV5-1 to TRBJ1-5; maybe TRBD1 (6 bases). The TCR sequence derives from a donor aged 50 or older with non-small cell lung cancer. CDR3 region: CASSLTGSYAGQPQHF. CDR3 in DNA: TGCGCCAGCAGCTTGACAGGGTCCTATGCTGGACAGCCCCAGCATTTT.